This T cell receptor beta chain stems from a study of blood T cells in healthy people across ages. About the study: About one barcoded beta molecule was captured per two T cells (by template switching). Study results and limitations: When set beside aged donors, long-lived donors presented more naive CD4+ cells and higher diversity. Not knowing donor CMV status may have confounded expanded clonotype changes.

In the case of this clonotype: Its specificity is not known. A much larger clone differs from this one at a single base, so this may be a read error.

Alongside a J-beta primer mix, a sample-barcoded 5' primer served in a second PCR lasting roughly 7 to 11 cycles. One entry per CDR3 protein, called by TCRdb with MiXCR from the 5' RACE reads. The sample carries 1.5 million to 2 million distinct CDR3 sequences, roughly 30% recorded once. The CDR3 runs to 17 residues. CDR1 and CDR2 from the germline V gene are LGHDT and YNNKEL (reference sequence). They isolated at least 6 million PBMCs from each sample. Sequenced sample: blood. The receptor was derived from a woman younger than 45 in good health. This chain joins TRBV3-1 and TRBJ2-5; 7 bases map to TRBD1. DNA of the CDR3: TGTGTCAGCAGCCCAGGCCGGGACAGACTCCCCCCCGGGACCCAGTACTTC. Residues: CVSSPGRDRLPPGTQYF.